One sample yielded the 15 T cell receptor beta chains listed below, sequenced in a study of blood T cells in healthy people across ages. A sample-barcoded 5' primer and a J-beta primer mix were used in a second PCR of about 7 to 11 cycles. TCRdb reprocessed the 5' RACE reads via MiXCR and lists one record per CDR3 protein. The table lists around 1.5 million distinct CDR3 sequences, 59% of them singletons. Sequencing was performed on blood. All receptors come from a young man in good health.

The chain employs TRBV10-1 and TRBJ2-3; TRBD2 agrees at 7 bases. Germline V gives CDR1 WNHNN, CDR2 SYGVQD (reference sequence). CDR3 length equals 15 residues. V trimming: 2 bases; J trimming: 5 bases; junction bases outside the gene matches: 7. The CDR3 bases are TGCGCCAGCAGTGAGGCGGGAGAAGCTATAGATACGCAGTATTTT. Residues: CASSEAGEAIDTQYF.

This clonotype was counted a few times. The chain carries TRBV9 and TRBJ2-5; 8 nucleotides align to TRBD2. There are 15 residues in the CDR3. V was clipped by 4 bases and J by 3 bases; unmatched bases: 8. Germline loops: CDR1 SGDLS, CDR2 YYNGEE. For the CDR3, the DNA is TGTGCCAGCAGCTCTCTTTTAGCGGGGAAAGAGACCCAGTACTTC. Protein product: CASSSLLAGKETQYF.

This chain connects TRBV24-1 to TRBJ2-3, with TRBD2 matching over 12 bases. With 3 bases clipped from V and 5 bases from J, the junction kept 8 bases outside the gene matches. The CDR3 sequence is 17 residues long. CDR1 and CDR2 from the germline V gene are KGHDR and SFDVKD. The CDR3 DNA reads as TGTGCCACCAGTGATACCCGACTAGCGGGGGAGGAAGATACGCAGTATTTT. Translated, it gives CATSDTRLAGEEDTQYF.

This rearrangement joins TRBV6-5 to TRBJ1-2; tentative D call: TRBD1 (6 bases). This CDR3 is 15 amino acids long. The germline V and J ends were trimmed by 3 bases and 5 bases, with 16 bases remaining between them. The V gene's germline CDR1 is MNHEY and CDR2 SVGAGI. Written as DNA, the CDR3 is TGTGCCAGCAGTTATTGGGAGGACAGCCCGTATGGCTACACCTTC. Translated: CASSYWEDSPYGYTF.

Only a few counts were recorded for this clonotype. The V gene is TRBV7-9, the J gene TRBJ2-7, with 8 bases lining up with TRBD1. This CDR3 region has 16 residues. The germline CDR1 and CDR2 sequences are SEHNR and FQNEAQ (reference sequence). V trimming: 4 bases; J trimming: 1 base; junction bases outside the gene matches: 9. The CDR3 region is CASSSLSTGESYEQYF. For the CDR3, the DNA is TGTGCCAGCAGCTCACTCTCGACAGGGGAGTCCTACGAGCAGTACTTC.

V is TRBV30 and J is TRBJ2-7, with 7 positions matching TRBD1. Trimming removed 4 bases from V and 0 bases from J; junction bases left unmatched: 9. CDR3 length equals 15 residues. The germline CDR1 and CDR2 sequences are GTSNPN and SVGIG (reference sequence). For the CDR3, the DNA is TGTGCCTGGAACCCCGACAGGGACACCTCCTACGAGCAGTACTTC. Translation gives CAWNPDRDTSYEQYF.

The chain employs TRBV29-1 and TRBJ1-2; possible D gene TRBD1, 5 bases. Germline lookup yields CDR1 SQVTM and CDR2 ANQGSEA. The CDR3 loop spans 15 amino acids. V gave up 6 bases and J gave up 0 bases, with 17 bases separating them. The CDR3 DNA is TGCAGCGTGAGTCCGGGGGGGGAAGCTAACTATGGCTACACCTTC. It encodes CSVSPGGEANYGYTF.

V and J are TRBV20-1 and TRBJ2-7; 7 bases are shared with TRBD2. Germline CDR1 and CDR2: DFQATT and SNEGSKA (reference sequence). This CDR3 has 15 residues. With V trimmed by 2 bases and J by 5 bases, 12 bases remained unmatched. CDR3 sequence: CSARTPGGPYDEQYF. DNA of the CDR3: TGCAGTGCTAGAACCCCGGGAGGCCCTTATGACGAGCAGTACTTC.

This clonotype was observed a few times. This rearrangement joins TRBV3-1 to TRBJ2-1; D unresolved. V shed 1 base and J shed 5 bases, with 9 bases lying between them. Germline lookup yields CDR1 LGHDT and CDR2 YNNKEL (reference sequence). The CDR3 consists of 14 residues. The CDR3 here is CASSQGSANNEQFF. The DNA for the CDR3 is TGTGCCAGCAGCCAAGGGAGCGCAAACAATGAGCAGTTCTTC.

The V call is TRBV6-5, the J call TRBJ1-2; D is undetermined. Trimming took off 4 bases at V and 7 bases at J, with 4 bases between the two ends. CDR1 MNHEY and CDR2 SVGAGI come from the germline V gene. The CDR3 extends over 10 amino acids. This chain's CDR3 is CASSWVGYTF. CDR3 coding DNA: TGTGCCAGCAGTTGGGTTGGCTACACCTTC.

Remarks on this clonotype: The junction departs from the called germline gene at one end, perhaps through a read error. Here the CDR3 reads CASSLLLGDTYEQYF. For the CDR3, the DNA is TGCGCCAGCAGTCTACTTTTAGGGGATACCTATGAGCAGTACTTC. The chain carries TRBV4-1 and TRBJ2-7; tentatively, D is TRBD1 (5 bases). This CDR3 contains 15 residues. Germline lookup yields CDR1 MGHRA and CDR2 YSYEKL.

The chain couples TRBV3-1 to TRBJ2-5; D is possibly TRBD1 or TRBD2 (5 bases each). Germline V gene sequence: CDR1 LGHDT, CDR2 YNNKEL (reference sequence). CDR3 length: 15 amino acids. V lost 1 base, J lost 4 bases, and 13 bases lay in between. The CDR3 coding sequence is TGTGCCAGCAGCCAAGCCGGGGACCAGCGAGAGACCCAGTACTTC. It yields the protein CASSQAGDQRETQYF.

The chain has TRBV7-2 and TRBJ1-5; D unclear. V was clipped by 3 bases and J by 6 bases, with 21 bases between them. The V gene's germline CDR1 is SGHTA and CDR2 FQGNSA. CDR3 length: 17 residues. The CDR3 coding sequence is TGTGCCAGCAGCTTTTCTTTTGAGACCCGTCATGGTCAGCCCCAGCATTTT. Translated: CASSFSFETRHGQPQHF.

V is TRBV5-6 and J is TRBJ2-3; no firm D call. The V gene lost 1 base and the J gene lost 2 bases, with 14 bases spanning the gap. This CDR3 spans 16 amino acids. Looked up from germline, CDR1 is SGHDT and CDR2 is YYEEEE. CDR3 protein: CASSLFGARPTDTQYF. In DNA, the CDR3 is TGTGCCAGCAGCTTGTTTGGAGCTAGACCCACAGATACGCAGTATTTT.

This clonotype has just a few counts. The chain links TRBV27 to TRBJ1-2; 7 nucleotides agree with TRBD1. From germline, CDR1 is MNHEY and CDR2 SMNVEV (reference sequence). V trimming: 5 bases; J trimming: 7 bases; junction bases outside the gene matches: 10. This CDR3 comprises 14 residues. CDR3 region: CASSKTDRAGGYTF. Written as DNA, the CDR3 is TGTGCCAGCAGTAAAACCGACAGGGCGGGTGGCTACACCTTC.